This entry features one T cell receptor beta chain sequence. Its antigen remains unidentified. The data belong to a study of CD8+CD57+ T cells in acquired aplastic anemia. In the study overall: DNA from sorted CD4+ and CD8+ cells averaged roughly 3.2 ug. CD4+ cell libraries from healthy donors averaged about 10 million reads.

Genomic DNA served as template for TCR beta VDJ and CDR3 profiling. TCRdb reprocessed the reads with MiXCR, giving one entry per CDR3 protein. Of approximately 130,000 distinct CDR3 sequences in the sample, roughly 40% were seen once. Overall study results and limits: Around 30 sequences, all CD8+ CDR3, were shared between patients and controls. Patients showed no significant difference from controls in CD8+ Simpson's diversity.

The sequenced sample consisted of sorted CD4+, CD8+, or CD8+CD57+ T cells (not recorded which) from PBMCs. The TCR comes from a human donor in good health, serving as a control.

The CDR3 is CASSQDRYNEQFF. The CDR3 DNA reads as TGTGCCAGCAGTCAAGACCGGTATAATGAGCAGTTCTTC. J is TRBJ2-1 and V is TRBV2; no reliable D call. Per the germline V gene, CDR1 is SNHLY and CDR2 is FYNNEI. V was shortened by 5 bases and J by 7 bases, with 12 bases between the two germline ends. CDR3 size: 13 residues.